This TCR beta chain was observed in a study of blood T cell repertoires in COVID-19. Overall study context: Acute-phase and convalescent COVID-19 samples originated in the United States, Italy and Spain. The analysed material was cDNA or gDNA that came from T cells, B-cell-depleted T cells, or PBMCs.

The authors' processing: Estimation of nucleated cell counts was performed using reference gene primer amplification. The assay was immunoSEQ multiplex PCR, and TCRdb's table has in-frame clones only and misses some. That table supplies the V and J calls and clone size; D and trimming were determined from the DNA. The sample has about 340,000 clones; about 90% are singletons. The germline V gene encodes CDR1 SGDLS and CDR2 YYNGEE. The junction had 10 bases not matched to a gene; V was cut back by 4 bases and J by 0 bases. This CDR3 has 18 amino acids. This TCR came from a woman younger than 30 who had recovered from COVID-19. The V call is TRBV9, the J call TRBJ2-6; TRBD1 matches 7 bases. Source material: peripheral blood. The CDR3 region has the DNA TGTGCCAGCAGCAGCTCGACAGGGCTGACCTCTGGGGCCAACGTCCTGACTTTC. Translated: CASSSSTGLTSGANVLTF. Based on the CDR3 plus reference TRBV9 and TRBJ2-6, the full variable domain is DSGVTQTPKHLITATGQRVTLRCSPRSGDLSVYWYQQSLDQGLQFLIQYYNGEERAKGNILERFSAQQFPDLHSELNLSSLELGDSALYFCASSSSTGLTSGANVLTFGAGSRLTVL.